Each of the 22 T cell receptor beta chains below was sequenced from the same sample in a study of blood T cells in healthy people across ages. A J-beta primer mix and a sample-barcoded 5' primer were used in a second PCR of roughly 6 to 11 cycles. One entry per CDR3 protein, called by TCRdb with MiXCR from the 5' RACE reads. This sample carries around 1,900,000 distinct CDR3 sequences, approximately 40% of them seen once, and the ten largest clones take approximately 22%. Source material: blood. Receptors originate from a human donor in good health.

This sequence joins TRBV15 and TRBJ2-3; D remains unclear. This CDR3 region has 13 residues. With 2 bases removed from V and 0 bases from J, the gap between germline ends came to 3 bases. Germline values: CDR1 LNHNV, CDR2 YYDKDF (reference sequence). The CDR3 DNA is TGTGCCACCAGCAGATTAAGCACAGATACGCAGTATTTT. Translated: CATSRLSTDTQYF. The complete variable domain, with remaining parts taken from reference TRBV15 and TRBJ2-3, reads DAMVIQNPRYQVTQFGKPVTLSCSQTLNHNVMYWYQQKSSQAPKLLFHYYDKDFNNEADTPDNFQSRRPNTSFCFLDIRSPGLGDTAMYLCATSRLSTDTQYFGPGTRLTVL.

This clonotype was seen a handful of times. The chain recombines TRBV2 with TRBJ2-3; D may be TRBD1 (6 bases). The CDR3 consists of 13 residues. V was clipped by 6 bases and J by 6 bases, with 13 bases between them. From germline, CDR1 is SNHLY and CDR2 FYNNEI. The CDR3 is CASRVAGADTQYF. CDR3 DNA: TGTGCCAGCAGAGTAGCAGGGGCGGATACGCAGTATTTT.

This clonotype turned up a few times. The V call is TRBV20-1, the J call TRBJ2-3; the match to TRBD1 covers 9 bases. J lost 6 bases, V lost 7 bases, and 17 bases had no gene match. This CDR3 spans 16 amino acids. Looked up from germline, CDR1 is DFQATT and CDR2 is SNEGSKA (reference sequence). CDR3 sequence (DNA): TGCAGTGTTCCCGTTGGGGACAGGGTTTGGGAGGATACGCAGTATTTT. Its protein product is CSVPVGDRVWEDTQYF.

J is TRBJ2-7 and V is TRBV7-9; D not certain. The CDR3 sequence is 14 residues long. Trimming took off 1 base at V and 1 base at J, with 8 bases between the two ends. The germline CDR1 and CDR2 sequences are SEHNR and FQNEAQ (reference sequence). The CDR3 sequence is CASSLGVESYEQYF. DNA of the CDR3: TGTGCCAGCAGCTTAGGGGTAGAATCCTACGAGCAGTACTTC.

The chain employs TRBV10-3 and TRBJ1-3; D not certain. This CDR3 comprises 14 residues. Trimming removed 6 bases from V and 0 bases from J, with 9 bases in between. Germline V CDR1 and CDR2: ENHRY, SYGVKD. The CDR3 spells CAISLQGSGNTIYF. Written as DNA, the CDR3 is TGTGCCATCAGCCTACAAGGCTCTGGAAACACCATATATTTT.

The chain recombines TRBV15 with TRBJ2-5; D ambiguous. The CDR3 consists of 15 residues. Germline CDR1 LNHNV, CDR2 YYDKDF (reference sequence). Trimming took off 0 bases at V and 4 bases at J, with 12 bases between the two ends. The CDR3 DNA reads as TGTGCCACCAGCAGAGATGCTGGTACGGGAGAGACCCAGTACTTC. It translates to CATSRDAGTGETQYF.

Here the CDR3 DNA reads TGTGCCAGCAGCTCCGCTATCGATACCTACTCTGGAAACACCATATATTTT. This codes for CASSSAIDTYSGNTIYF. This chain uses TRBV11-3 with TRBJ1-3; the D is unclear. The ends were cut back, 4 bases at V and 0 bases at J, with 16 bases in the middle. Germline CDR1 SGHNT, CDR2 YENEEA. The CDR3 extends over 17 amino acids.

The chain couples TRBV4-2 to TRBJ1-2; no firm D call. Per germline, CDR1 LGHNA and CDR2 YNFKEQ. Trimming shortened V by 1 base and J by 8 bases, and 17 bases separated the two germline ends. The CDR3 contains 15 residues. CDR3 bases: TGTGCCAGCAGCCAAGGCCAGACGGTGTTGGTAGGCTACACCTTC. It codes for CASSQGQTVLVGYTF.

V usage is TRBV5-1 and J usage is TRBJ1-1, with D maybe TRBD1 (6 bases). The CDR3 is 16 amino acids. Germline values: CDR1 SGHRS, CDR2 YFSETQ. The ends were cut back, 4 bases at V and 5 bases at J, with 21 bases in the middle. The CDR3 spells CASSPYFRGARTEAFF. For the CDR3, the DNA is TGCGCCAGCAGCCCATACTTCCGGGGGGCAAGGACTGAAGCTTTCTTT.

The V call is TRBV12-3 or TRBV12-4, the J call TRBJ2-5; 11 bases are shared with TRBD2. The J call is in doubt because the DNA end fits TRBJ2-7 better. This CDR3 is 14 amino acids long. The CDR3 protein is CASRRSGGALEQYF. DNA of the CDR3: TGTGCCAGCAGGCGTAGCGGGGGGGCTCTCGAGCAGTACTTC.

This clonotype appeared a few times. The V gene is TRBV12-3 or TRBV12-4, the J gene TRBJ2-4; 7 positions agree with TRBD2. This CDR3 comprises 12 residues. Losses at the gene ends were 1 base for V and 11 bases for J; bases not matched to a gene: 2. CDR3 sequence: CASSLGDYVQYF. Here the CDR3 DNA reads TGTGCCAGCAGTTTAGGGGACTACGTTCAGTACTTC.

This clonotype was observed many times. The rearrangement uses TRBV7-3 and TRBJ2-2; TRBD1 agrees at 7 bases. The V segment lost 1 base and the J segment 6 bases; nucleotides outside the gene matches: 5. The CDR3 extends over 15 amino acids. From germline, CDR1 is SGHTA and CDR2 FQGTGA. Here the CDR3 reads CASSLIGQGAGELFF. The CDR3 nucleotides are TGTGCCAGCAGCTTAATAGGGCAGGGGGCCGGGGAGCTGTTTTTT.

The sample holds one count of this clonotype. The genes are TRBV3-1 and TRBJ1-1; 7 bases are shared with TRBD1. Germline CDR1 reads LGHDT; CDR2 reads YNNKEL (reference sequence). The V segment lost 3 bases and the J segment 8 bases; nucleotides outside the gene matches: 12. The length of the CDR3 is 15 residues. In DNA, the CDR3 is TGTGCCAGCAGCCATGATGATGGGACGACAGGGGAAGCTTTCTTT. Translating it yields CASSHDDGTTGEAFF.

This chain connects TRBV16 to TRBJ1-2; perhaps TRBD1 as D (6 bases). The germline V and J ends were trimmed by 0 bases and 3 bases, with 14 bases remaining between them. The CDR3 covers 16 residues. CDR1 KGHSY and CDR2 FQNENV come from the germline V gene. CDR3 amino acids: CASSQSDSPRDYGYTF. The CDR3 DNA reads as TGTGCCAGCAGCCAATCGGACAGTCCTCGGGACTATGGCTACACCTTC.

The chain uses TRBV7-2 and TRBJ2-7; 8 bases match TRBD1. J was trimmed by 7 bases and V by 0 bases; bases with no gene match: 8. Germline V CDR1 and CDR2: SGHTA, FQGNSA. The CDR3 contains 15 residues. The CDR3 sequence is CASSLAAGGSREQYF. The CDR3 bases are TGTGCCAGCAGCTTAGCCGCAGGGGGCTCTAGGGAGCAGTACTTC.

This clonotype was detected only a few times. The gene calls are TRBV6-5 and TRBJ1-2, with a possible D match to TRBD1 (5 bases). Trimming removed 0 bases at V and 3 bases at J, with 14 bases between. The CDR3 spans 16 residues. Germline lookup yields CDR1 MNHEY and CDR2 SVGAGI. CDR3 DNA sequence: TGTGCCAGCAGTTACTCGCCTTGGGGACGGGACTATGGCTACACCTTC. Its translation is CASSYSPWGRDYGYTF.

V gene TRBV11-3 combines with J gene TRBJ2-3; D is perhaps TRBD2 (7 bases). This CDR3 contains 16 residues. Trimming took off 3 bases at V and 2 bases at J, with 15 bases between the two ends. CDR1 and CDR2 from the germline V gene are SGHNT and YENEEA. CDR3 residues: CASSFRGGEDTDTQYF. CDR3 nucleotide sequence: TGTGCCAGCAGCTTTCGCGGGGGCGAAGACACAGATACGCAGTATTTT.

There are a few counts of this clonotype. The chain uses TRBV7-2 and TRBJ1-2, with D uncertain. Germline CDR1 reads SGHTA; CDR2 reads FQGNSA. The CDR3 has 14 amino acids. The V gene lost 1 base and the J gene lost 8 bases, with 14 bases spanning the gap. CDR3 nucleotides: TGTGCCAGCAGCTTAGATAACGGACGTCGGGGCTACACCTTC. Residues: CASSLDNGRRGYTF.

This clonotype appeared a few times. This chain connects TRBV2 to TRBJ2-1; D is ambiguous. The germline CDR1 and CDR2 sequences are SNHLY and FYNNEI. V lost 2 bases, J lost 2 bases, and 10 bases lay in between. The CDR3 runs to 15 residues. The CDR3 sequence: CASSEKLPTYNEQFF. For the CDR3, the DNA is TGTGCCAGCAGTGAAAAGCTTCCAACCTACAATGAGCAGTTCTTC.

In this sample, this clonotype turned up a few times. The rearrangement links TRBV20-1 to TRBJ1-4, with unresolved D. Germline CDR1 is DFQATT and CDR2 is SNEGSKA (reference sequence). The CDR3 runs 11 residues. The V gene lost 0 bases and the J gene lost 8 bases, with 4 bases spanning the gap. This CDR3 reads CSAREREKLFF. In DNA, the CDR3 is TGCAGTGCTAGAGAGAGGGAAAAACTGTTTTTT.

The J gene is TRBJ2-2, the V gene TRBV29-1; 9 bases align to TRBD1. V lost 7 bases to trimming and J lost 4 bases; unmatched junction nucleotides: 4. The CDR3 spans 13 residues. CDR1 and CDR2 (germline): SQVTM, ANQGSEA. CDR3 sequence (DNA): TGCAGCGCTACGGACAGGGGCACCGGGGAGCTGTTTTTT. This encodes CSATDRGTGELFF.

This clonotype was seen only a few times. CDR3 in amino acids: CASSLVGGAPDTQYF. The CDR3 DNA reads as TGTGCCAGCAGCTTAGTCGGGGGGGCCCCAGATACGCAGTATTTT. The chain recombines TRBV7-2 with TRBJ2-3; TRBD2 agrees at 8 bases. After removal of 1 base from V and 4 bases from J, the junction contained 4 bases not matched to a gene. The CDR3 is 15 amino acids. Germline V lookup: CDR1 SGHTA, CDR2 FQGNSA.